This T cell receptor beta chain appears in the sequencing data of a study of blood T cell repertoires in COVID-19. Study summary: Donors in the United States, Italy and Spain gave samples during acute or convalescent COVID-19.

Here immunoSEQ multiplex PCR was the method, and the copy in TCRdb shows in-frame clones only, minus some. The table has about 250,000 clones, roughly 86% seen once. Germline-derived CDR1 and CDR2 are MDHEN and SYDVKM. This CDR3 is built from 16 residues. The V segment lost 6 bases and the J segment 6 bases; nucleotides outside the gene matches: 12. This clone was seen a handful of times. Sequencing was done on a sample of peripheral blood. The V and J genes are TRBV28 and TRBJ1-5, with 9 bases aligning to TRBD1. The clonotype originates from a woman aged 80 or over with COVID-19, enrolled during active disease. The CDR3 bases are TGTGCCAGCAGCCTACCCGGGGGGGACAGGGCTCAGCCCCAGCATTTT. Translating gives CASSLPGGDRAQPQHF.